This record covers a single T cell receptor (beta chain). The data were taken from a study of shared clonotypes between healthy human individuals. In germline, CDR1 is LNHDA, CDR2 SQIVND (reference sequence). Trimming cost V 5 bases and J 4 bases, with 17 bases left between them. The CDR3 covers 15 residues. Some clones are missing from TCRdb's copy, which holds only in-frame ones; the method was immunoSEQ multiplex PCR. In the table there are roughly 760,000 clones, approximately 79% of which are singletons. The sequence came from a woman aged 25 to 45 in good health. The chain uses TRBV19 and TRBJ2-5, with D hard to call. Input material: memory CD4+ T cells sorted from blood. Subset indicated: CD45RA-negative fraction. This CDR3 reads CASSFQSGVRETQYF. The CDR3 DNA follows: TGTGCCAGTAGTTTCCAGTCCGGAGTGAGAGAGACCCAGTACTTC.